Given below is one T cell receptor (beta chain) in context. This CDR3 is built from 13 residues. Germline CDR1 is SNHLY and CDR2 is FYNNEI. Trimming shortened V by 4 bases and J by 4 bases, and 11 bases separated the two germline ends. Produced via immunoSEQ multiplex PCR; TCRdb's table is partial and in-frame only. The table lists 250,000 or so clones, around 84% of them singletons, with 2% to 2.5% in the top ten. The data originate from a study of blood T cell repertoires in COVID-19. Whole-study context: Sources were T cells, B-cell-depleted T cells, or PBMCs; the material itself was cDNA or gDNA.

This chain connects TRBV2 to TRBJ2-7; weak D call: TRBD1 (5 bases). Sequencing was carried out using peripheral blood. The receptor comes from a man in his forties who had recovered from COVID-19. The CDR3 region is CASSVLRGYEQYF. The CDR3 DNA follows: TGTGCCAGCAGTGTACTTAGGGGATACGAGCAGTACTTC. Together with reference TRBV2 and TRBJ2-7, the CDR3 gives the full variable domain: EPEVTQTPSHQVTQMGQEVILRCVPISNHLYFYWYRQILGQKVEFLVSFYNNEISEKSEIFDDQFSVERPDGSNFTLKIRSTKLEDSAMYFCASSVLRGYEQYFGPGTRLTVT.